The sequence of this T cell receptor beta chain was determined in a study of regulatory T cells in long-lasting Graves disease. About the research overall: Over 5 years of antithyroid drugs plus positive TSH receptor antibodies defined persistent Graves' disease. Whole-study findings and limits: Those with persistent Graves' had less TCR diversity than newly diagnosed patients.

Libraries of TCR beta came from iRepertoire HTBI primers plus Arm-PCR of CDR3 regions. In the authors' methods: Throughout the samples, researchers identified some 57 TRBV and 12 to 15 TRBJ segments. TCRdb analysed the multiplex PCR reads with MiXCR anew, one entry per CDR3 protein. The V and J calls shown here were made by TCRdb, not taken from the authors' results. Counted here are about 660,000 distinct CDR3 sequences, 25% to 35% occurring once; the ten biggest clones make up roughly 41%. Germline values: CDR1 LNHDA, CDR2 SQIVND (reference sequence). This CDR3 region has 15 residues. This clonotype was found once. Its antigen is undetermined. Germline is not matched at one junction end, which may reflect a read error. As to time point: persistent/refractory GD, antithyroid drugs over 5 years with positive TRAb. Scientists built the TCR library using RNA that was extracted from PBMCs. The authors drew 8.5 to 9.5 milliliters of peripheral blood into EDTA tubes.

The receptor's source is a female donor with Graves disease. The sequencing here drew on peripheral blood mononuclear cells (PBMCs), taken when the disease was refractory, from a patient treated with antithyroid drugs. The V call is TRBV19, the J call TRBJ1-4, with 7 nucleotides matching TRBD1. The CDR3 DNA reads as TGTGCCAGTAGTTTAAACCCAGGGGGAGGTGAAAAACTGTTTTTC. Residues: CASSLNPGGGEKLFF.